This paragraph covers one T cell receptor (beta chain) sequence. Described treatment: randomized to nivolumab then ipilimumab (arm A) or the reverse (arm B). None of the patients previously received DNA-damaging chemotherapy. From thawed PBMCs, live CD3+CD8+ cells negative for CD19 and CD56 were sorted. The sample originates from a study of sequential checkpoint blockade in melanoma. Study in general: Patients were randomized 1:1 to nivolumab-then-ipilimumab or ipilimumab-then-nivolumab first-line.

Assay used: immunoSEQ multiplex PCR; TCRdb lists only in-frame clones, some missing. This table holds tens of thousands of clones, roughly four fifths found once. CDR3 length: 14 residues. V was clipped by 3 bases and J by 1 base; unmatched bases: 0. The V gene's germline CDR1 is GTSNPN and CDR2 SVGIG (reference sequence). The chain links TRBV30 to TRBJ2-2, with 9 bases that match TRBD2. This receptor was obtained from a human donor with melanoma. Source: CD8+ T cells sorted from blood (inferred from file names), taken from a patient given nivolumab and ipilimumab in sequence. The CDR3 protein is CAWRLAGNTGELFF. DNA of the CDR3: TGTGCCTGGAGACTAGCGGGGAACACCGGGGAGCTGTTTTTT. Based on the CDR3 plus reference TRBV30 and TRBJ2-2, the full variable domain is SQTIHQWPATLVQPVGSPLSLECTVEGTSNPNLYWYRQAAGRGLQLLFYSVGIGQISSEVPQNLSASRPQDRQFILSSKKLLLSDSGFYLCAWRLAGNTGELFFGEGSRLTVL.